Listed below are T cell receptor beta chains from one sample, sequenced in a study of T cells in Graves' hyperthyroidism and ophthalmopathy. TCRdb re-called the multiplex PCR reads through MiXCR, storing one row per CDR3 protein. The sample shows roughly 520,000 distinct CDR3 sequences, around 22% of them seen only once. Sequencing was carried out using blood. The receptor source for this set is a woman between 25 and 40 years old with Graves' ophthalmopathy. The CDR3 runs from the conserved cysteine through the conserved F or W. A D gene is named only where the DNA matches it firmly. Clone sizes are given selectively: once, few, many, or a class where the clone is expanded.

v_call	clone_size	d_call	j_call	cdr3_aa	cdr3_nt
TRBV28	many	TRBD1	TRBJ2-7	CASSFFATGGSHEQYF	TGTGCCAGCAGTTTTTTCGCGACAGGGGGCTCCCACGAGCAGTACTTC
TRBV19	many	TRBD2	TRBJ2-2	CASGTSGENTGELFF	TGTGCCAGTGGGACTAGCGGGGAGAACACCGGGGAGCTGTTTTTT
TRBV10-3	-	-	TRBJ2-2	CAISESQNTGELFF	TGTGCCATCAGTGAGTCACAGAACACCGGGGAGCTGTTTTTT
TRBV9	few	TRBD1	TRBJ1-2	CASSPLLTGANYGYTF	TGTGCCAGCAGCCCCTTGTTGACAGGGGCCAACTATGGCTACACCTTC
TRBV20-1	many	TRBD2	TRBJ2-5	CSARDLAGLETQYF	TGCAGTGCTAGAGATCTAGCGGGGTTGGAGACCCAGTACTTC
TRBV24-1	many	TRBD2	TRBJ2-5	CATSDPGLAEGETQYF	TGTGCCACCAGTGACCCGGGACTAGCGGAAGGAGAGACCCAGTACTTC
TRBV15	-	-	TRBJ1-3	CATSRVTGINSGNTIYF	TGTGCCACCAGCAGAGTAACAGGGATAAACTCTGGAAACACCATATATTTT
TRBV28	-	-	TRBJ1-2	CASSFRGGHYGYTF	TGTGCCAGCAGTTTCCGTGGAGGTCACTATGGCTACACCTTC
TRBV29-1	once	-	TRBJ2-7	CSVPEGGAVDEQYF	TGCAGCGTTCCCGAGGGGGGGGCCGTCGACGAGCAGTACTTC
TRBV5-1	many	TRBD1	TRBJ2-2	CASSLPGQGETGELFF	TGCGCCAGCAGCTTACCGGGACAGGGGGAAACCGGGGAGCTGTTTTTT
TRBV6-5	many	TRBD1	TRBJ1-2	CASSSGQGYRGYGYTF	TGTGCCAGCAGTTCCGGACAGGGATATCGCGGCTATGGCTACACCTTC
TRBV24-1	many	TRBD1	TRBJ1-2	CATTTGTGVYTF	TGTGCCACCACCACCGGGACAGGGGTCTACACCTTC